This T cell receptor (beta chain) emerged from a study of shared clonotypes between healthy human individuals. Notes on the study in general: Four donors held about 5% of naive CD4 clonotypes in common.

Note on this clone: The antigen is unknown. The identical CDR3 is also encoded by other nucleotide sequences in the sample.

Clones were sequenced by immunoSEQ multiplex PCR, and TCRdb holds only the in-frame ones, with some missing. The sample contains some 2,500,000 clones, 90% to 95% of which appear only once. CDR1 DFQATT and CDR2 SNEGSKA come from the germline V gene (reference sequence). The V end was cut by 4 bases, the J end by 5 bases, with 5 bases between. The CDR3 runs to 10 residues. The rearrangement joins TRBV20-1 to TRBJ2-5; D not certain. The specimen sequenced was naive CD4+ T cells from PBMCs. The subset is: CD45RA+ positively selected. This clonotype was sampled from a man between 18 and 29 years old in good health. Some clones in this sample may be carry-over from other donors' samples. In DNA, the CDR3 is TGCAGTGCTAACCGGGAGACCCAGTACTTC. It yields the protein CSANRETQYF.